The 16 T cell receptor beta chains reported below all come from one sample, sequenced in a study of technical replicates of blood from a handful of donors. Assay: immunoSEQ multiplex PCR; the TCRdb copy retains only in-frame clones and omits some. In the table there are almost 70,000 clones, roughly nine tenths of which are singletons. Sequences were obtained from T cells isolated from PBMCs. These receptors came from a human donor in good health.

The chain has TRBV27 and TRBJ2-7; TRBD1 matches 12 bases. CDR3 length: 14 amino acids. V shed 7 bases, J shed 2 bases, and the junction held 3 bases outside the gene matches. Germline values: CDR1 MNHEY, CDR2 SMNVEV (reference sequence). The CDR3 nucleotides read TGTGCCAGCAACCGGGACAGGGGGCCCTACGAGCAGTACTTC. The encoded protein is CASNRDRGPYEQYF.

DNA for the CDR3: TGTGCCAGCAGTCTCAGGGGGCCTAGGGCAGATACGCAGTATTTT. It yields the protein CASSLRGPRADTQYF. The gene calls are TRBV27 and TRBJ2-3; 8 nucleotides line up with TRBD1. The V segment lost 5 bases and the J segment 4 bases; nucleotides outside the gene matches: 8. There are 15 residues in the CDR3. Per the germline V gene, CDR1 is MNHEY and CDR2 is SMNVEV (reference sequence).

The rearrangement links TRBV25-1 to TRBJ2-2; D is ambiguous. Trimming shortened V by 2 bases and J by 3 bases, and 4 bases separated the two germline ends. Germline loops: CDR1 MGHDK, CDR2 SYGVNS. The CDR3 is 13 amino acids. The CDR3 nucleotides are TGTGCCAGCAGTGAACACTACACCGGGGAGCTGTTTTTT. Protein product: CASSEHYTGELFF.

The genes are TRBV18 and TRBJ1-1; the D is unclear. In germline, CDR1 is KGHSH, CDR2 LQKENI. The CDR3 sequence is 14 residues long. The V end lost 5 bases, the J end lost 1 base, and 11 bases lay between the germline ends. The CDR3 sequence is CASSGDNWNTEAFF. For the CDR3, the DNA is TGTGCCAGCTCAGGTGACAACTGGAACACTGAAGCTTTCTTT.

The chain couples TRBV4-1 to TRBJ2-1; D might be TRBD1 (6 bases). Germline CDR1 reads MGHRA; CDR2 reads YSYEKL. With 4 bases removed from V and 5 bases from J, the gap between germline ends came to 12 bases. This CDR3 has 14 residues. CDR3 DNA: TGCGCCAGCAGCCCCGGTCCAGGGGACAATGAGCAGTTCTTC. Translated, it gives CASSPGPGDNEQFF.

V is TRBV28 and J is TRBJ1-4; TRBD1 matches at 7 bases. The CDR3 loop spans 15 amino acids. CDR1 and CDR2 (germline): MDHEN, SYDVKM. Trimming removed 3 bases from V and 4 bases from J; junction bases left unmatched: 5. In nucleotides, the CDR3 is TGTGCCAGCAGTTTTTGGGACAGACTTAATGAAAAACTGTTTTTT. Its translation: CASSFWDRLNEKLFF.

The rearrangement joins TRBV5-1 to TRBJ2-3; D perhaps matches TRBD1 (5 bases). V was cut by 5 bases and J by 2 bases, with 12 bases left in between. The germline V gene has CDR1 SGHRS and CDR2 YFSETQ. This CDR3 region has 14 residues. As DNA, the CDR3 is TGCGCCAGCAGACCAGGGTTTTCCACAGATACGCAGTATTTT. Translation gives CASRPGFSTDTQYF.

The chain uses TRBV6-1 and TRBJ2-5; possible D gene TRBD1, 7 bases. The V and J ends lost 6 bases and 4 bases respectively, with 18 bases between them. CDR3 length: 15 residues. Germline V gene data show CDR1 as MNHNS and CDR2 as SASEGT. CDR3 nucleotides: TGTGCCAGCAGATTTACCGCAGGGGGAGGAGAGACCCAGTACTTC. Translating gives CASRFTAGGGETQYF.

This chain uses TRBV14 with TRBJ2-7; 7 bases are shared with TRBD2. The CDR3 consists of 14 residues. CDR1 and CDR2 from the germline V gene are SGHDN and FVKESK. V lost 3 bases and J lost 5; bases outside the gene matches: 7. The CDR3 region has the DNA TGTGCCAGCAGCCACGGAGGGAGGGCAGACGAGCAGTACTTC. It specifies CASSHGGRADEQYF.

The chain uses TRBV10-3 and TRBJ2-1, with TRBD2 matching over 10 bases. CDR3 size: 13 residues. Germline CDR1 reads ENHRY; CDR2 reads SYGVKD. Trimming at V came to 10 bases and at J to 8 bases, leaving 8 bases not matched to a gene. The CDR3 is CASSSGSRDEQFF. The CDR3 DNA reads as TGTGCCAGCTCTAGCGGGAGTAGGGATGAGCAGTTCTTC.

This clone was observed a handful of times. The chain employs TRBV9 and TRBJ1-3; no reliable D call. Trimming shortened V by 3 bases and J by 4 bases, and 8 bases separated the two germline ends. Germline values: CDR1 SGDLS, CDR2 YYNGEE. The CDR3 loop spans 13 amino acids. The CDR3 here is CASSDKSGNTIYF. DNA of the CDR3: TGTGCCAGCAGCGACAAGTCCGGAAACACCATATATTTT. Using reference TRBV9 and TRBJ1-3 for the parts outside the CDR3, the full variable domain is DSGVTQTPKHLITATGQRVTLRCSPRSGDLSVYWYQQSLDQGLQFLIQYYNGEERAKGNILERFSAQQFPDLHSELNLSSLELGDSALYFCASSDKSGNTIYFGEGSWLTVV.

The J gene is TRBJ1-4, the V gene TRBV5-1, with unresolved D. CDR1 SGHRS and CDR2 YFSETQ come from the germline V gene. V was trimmed by 3 bases and J by 11 bases, leaving 20 bases between them. This CDR3 is 15 amino acids long. The CDR3 bases are TGCGCCAGCAGCTACGACACCGGTCTGAATGGGAAACTGTTTTTT. Residues: CASSYDTGLNGKLFF.

The V and J genes are TRBV11-3 and TRBJ2-1, with D possibly TRBD2 on 7 matching bases. V was pared by 6 bases and J by 7 bases, with 19 bases between. CDR3 length: 15 residues. CDR1 and CDR2 from the germline V gene are SGHNT and YENEEA. CDR3 in amino acids: CASRTAGEGWNEQFF. DNA for the CDR3: TGTGCCAGCAGGACAGCAGGGGAGGGTTGGAATGAGCAGTTCTTC.

V usage is TRBV11-3 and J usage is TRBJ2-1; 14 bases are shared with TRBD2. This CDR3 spans 18 amino acids. V shed 3 bases and J 2 bases; nucleotides not matched to a gene: 6. Germline-derived CDR1 and CDR2 are SGHNT and YENEEA. CDR3 nucleotide sequence: TGTGCCAGCAGCTTGGGACTAGCGGGAGAAGTACCCTACAATGAGCAGTTCTTC. This gives the protein CASSLGLAGEVPYNEQFF. Looking up the rest from reference TRBV11-3 and TRBJ2-1 gives the full variable domain: EAGVVQSPRYKIIEKKQPVAFWCNPISGHNTLYWYLQNLGQGPELLIRYENEEAVDDSQLPKDRFSAERLKGVDSTLKIQPAELGDSAVYLCASSLGLAGEVPYNEQFFGPGTRLTVL.

This rearrangement joins TRBV5-4 to TRBJ1-1, with 10 bases lining up with TRBD1. The J segment lost 4 bases and the V segment lost 0 bases, leaving 3 bases of the junction unmatched. The CDR3 loop spans 15 amino acids. In germline, CDR1 is SGHNT, CDR2 YYREEE (reference sequence). The CDR3 DNA is TGTGCCAGCAGCTTGGGACAGGGGGCTTTCACTGAAGCTTTCTTT. Encoded protein: CASSLGQGAFTEAFF.

The chain joins TRBV19 to TRBJ1-2; D call uncertain. Trimming pared 9 bases from V and 5 bases from J, leaving 13 bases between. The CDR3 contains 12 residues. Germline V gene data show CDR1 as LNHDA and CDR2 as SQIVND (reference sequence). The CDR3 loop is CASSYDIYGYTF. For the CDR3, the DNA is TGTGCCAGCAGTTATGACATTTATGGCTACACCTTC.